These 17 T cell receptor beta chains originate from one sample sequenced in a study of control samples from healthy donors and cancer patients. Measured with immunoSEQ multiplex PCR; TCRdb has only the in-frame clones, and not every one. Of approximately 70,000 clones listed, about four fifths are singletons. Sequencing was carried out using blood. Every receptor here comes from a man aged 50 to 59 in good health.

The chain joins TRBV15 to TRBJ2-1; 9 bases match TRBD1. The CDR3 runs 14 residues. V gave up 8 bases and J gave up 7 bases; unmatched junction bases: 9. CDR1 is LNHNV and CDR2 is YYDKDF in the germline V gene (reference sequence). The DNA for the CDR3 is TGTGCCACCGGAAAAGACAGGGGGTGGAATGAGCAGTTCTTC. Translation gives CATGKDRGWNEQFF.

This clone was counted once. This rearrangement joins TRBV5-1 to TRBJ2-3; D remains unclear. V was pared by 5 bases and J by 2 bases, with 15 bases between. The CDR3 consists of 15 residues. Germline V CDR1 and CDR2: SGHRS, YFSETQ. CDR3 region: CASRYMGSHTDTQYF. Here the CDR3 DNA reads TGCGCCAGCAGGTATATGGGGTCCCACACAGATACGCAGTATTTT.

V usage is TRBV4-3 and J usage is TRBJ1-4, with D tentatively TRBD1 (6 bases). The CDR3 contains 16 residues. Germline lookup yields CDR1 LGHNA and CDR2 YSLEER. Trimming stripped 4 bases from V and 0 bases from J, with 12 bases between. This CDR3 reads CASSLGQQTTNEKLFF. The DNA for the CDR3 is TGCGCCAGCAGCCTCGGACAGCAAACAACTAATGAAAAACTGTTTTTT.

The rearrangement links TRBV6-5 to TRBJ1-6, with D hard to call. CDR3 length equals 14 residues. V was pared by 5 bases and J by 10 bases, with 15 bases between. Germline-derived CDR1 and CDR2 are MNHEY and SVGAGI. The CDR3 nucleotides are TGTGCCAGCAGTAAATTGGACCCAAACTCACCCCTCCACTTT. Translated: CASSKLDPNSPLHF.

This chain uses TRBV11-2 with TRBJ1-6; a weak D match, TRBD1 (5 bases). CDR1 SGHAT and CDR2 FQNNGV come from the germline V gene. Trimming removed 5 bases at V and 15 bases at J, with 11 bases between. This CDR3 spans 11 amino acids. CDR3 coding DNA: TGTGCCAGCAGCCCCGGGGGTAGCCTCCACTTT. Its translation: CASSPGGSLHF.

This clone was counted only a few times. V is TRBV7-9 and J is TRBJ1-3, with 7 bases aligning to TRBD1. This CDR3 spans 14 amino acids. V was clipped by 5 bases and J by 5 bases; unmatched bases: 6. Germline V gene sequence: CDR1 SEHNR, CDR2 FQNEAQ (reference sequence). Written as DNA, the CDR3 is TGTGCCAGCAGCCTGACGGACAGGAGAAACACCATATATTTT. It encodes CASSLTDRRNTIYF.

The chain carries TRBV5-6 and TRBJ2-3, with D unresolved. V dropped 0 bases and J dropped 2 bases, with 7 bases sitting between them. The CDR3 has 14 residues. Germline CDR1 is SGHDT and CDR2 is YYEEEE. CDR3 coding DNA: TGTGCCAGCAGCTTGGGACCGAACACAGATACGCAGTATTTT. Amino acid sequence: CASSLGPNTDTQYF.

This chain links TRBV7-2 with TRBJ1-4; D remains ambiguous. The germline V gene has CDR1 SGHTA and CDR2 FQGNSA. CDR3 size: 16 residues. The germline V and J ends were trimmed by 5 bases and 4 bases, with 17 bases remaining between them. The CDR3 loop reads CASSETPGSYNEKLFF. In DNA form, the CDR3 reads TGTGCCAGCAGCGAAACTCCCGGGTCTTATAATGAAAAACTGTTTTTT.

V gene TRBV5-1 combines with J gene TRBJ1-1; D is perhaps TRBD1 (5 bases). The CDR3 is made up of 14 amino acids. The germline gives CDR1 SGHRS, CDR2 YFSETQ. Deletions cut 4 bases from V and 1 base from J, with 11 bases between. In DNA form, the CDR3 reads TGCGCCAGCAGCCCTGGGGGGACGAACACTGAAGCTTTCTTT. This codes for CASSPGGTNTEAFF. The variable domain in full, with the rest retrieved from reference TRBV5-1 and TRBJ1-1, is KAGVTQTPRYLIKTRGQQVTLSCSPISGHRSVSWYQQTPGQGLQFLFEYFSETQRNKGNFPGRFSGRQFSNSRSEMNVSTLELGDSALYLCASSPGGTNTEAFFGQGTRLTVV.

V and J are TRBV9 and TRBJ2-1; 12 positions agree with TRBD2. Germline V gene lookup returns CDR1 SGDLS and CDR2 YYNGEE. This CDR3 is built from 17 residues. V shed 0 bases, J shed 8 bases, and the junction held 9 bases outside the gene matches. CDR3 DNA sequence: TGTGCCAGCAGCGTAGGGCCCAGACTAGCGGGAGAAGATGAGCAGTTCTTC. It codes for CASSVGPRLAGEDEQFF.

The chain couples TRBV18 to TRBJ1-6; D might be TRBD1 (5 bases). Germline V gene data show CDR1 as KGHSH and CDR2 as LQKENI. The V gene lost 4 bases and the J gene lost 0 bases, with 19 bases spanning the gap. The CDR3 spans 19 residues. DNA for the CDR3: TGTGCCAGCTCACAAAAGGAACCAGCAGGGCGCTCCTATAATTCACCCCTCCACTTT. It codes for CASSQKEPAGRSYNSPLHF. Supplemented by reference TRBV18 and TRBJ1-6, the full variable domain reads NAGVMQNPRHLVRRRGQEARLRCSPMKGHSHVYWYRQLPEEGLKFMVYLQKENIIDESGMPKERFSAEFPKEGPSILRIQQVVRGDSAAYFCASSQKEPAGRSYNSPLHFGNGTRLTVT.

CDR3: CSVEGRSEPYEQYF. In DNA, the CDR3 is TGCAGCGTTGAAGGAAGGAGCGAGCCCTACGAGCAGTACTTC. This chain joins TRBV29-1 and TRBJ2-7; D uncertain. Trimming cost V 1 base and J 2 bases, with 12 bases left between them. The CDR3 is 14 amino acids. In germline, CDR1 is SQVTM, CDR2 ANQGSEA.

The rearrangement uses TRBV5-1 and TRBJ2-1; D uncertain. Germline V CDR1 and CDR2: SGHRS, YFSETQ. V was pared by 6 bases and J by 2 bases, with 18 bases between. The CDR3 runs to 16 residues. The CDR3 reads CASTQAATVAYNEQFF. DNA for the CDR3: TGCGCCAGCACCCAAGCTGCAACAGTAGCCTACAATGAGCAGTTCTTC.

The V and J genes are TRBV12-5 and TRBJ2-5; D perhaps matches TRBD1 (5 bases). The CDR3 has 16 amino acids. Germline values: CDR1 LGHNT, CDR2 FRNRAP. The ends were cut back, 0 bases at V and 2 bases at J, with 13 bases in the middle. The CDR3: CASGLVPGRGQETQYF. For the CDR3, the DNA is TGTGCTAGTGGTTTGGTACCCGGTAGGGGACAAGAGACCCAGTACTTC.

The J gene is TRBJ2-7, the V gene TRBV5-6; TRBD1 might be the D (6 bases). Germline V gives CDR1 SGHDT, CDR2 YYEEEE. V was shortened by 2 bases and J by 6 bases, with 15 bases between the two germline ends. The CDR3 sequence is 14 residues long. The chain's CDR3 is CASSLFSRGSEQYF. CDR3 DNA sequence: TGTGCCAGCAGCTTATTTTCCAGGGGATCCGAGCAGTACTTC.

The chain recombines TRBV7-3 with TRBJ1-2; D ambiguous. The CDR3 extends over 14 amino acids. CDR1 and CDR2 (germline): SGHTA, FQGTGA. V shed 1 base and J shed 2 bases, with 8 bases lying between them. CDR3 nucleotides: TGTGCCAGCAGCTTAAGTTGGTTCAACTATGGCTACACCTTC. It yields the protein CASSLSWFNYGYTF.

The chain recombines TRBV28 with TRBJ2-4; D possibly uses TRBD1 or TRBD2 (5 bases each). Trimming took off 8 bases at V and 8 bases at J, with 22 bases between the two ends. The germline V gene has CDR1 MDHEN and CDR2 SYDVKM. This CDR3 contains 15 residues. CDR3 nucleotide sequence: TGTGCCAGCGCCTATTCGGGACGCAGATGGGACATTCAGTACTTC. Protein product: CASAYSGRRWDIQYF.